This TCR beta chain is drawn from a study of cytomegalovirus exposure and HLA in healthy donors. Findings of the study overall: Across HLA loci, a later analysis found differing TCR association rates, with DRB1 most and HLA-C fewest.

Turning to this clone: The antigen is unknown.

The PCR contained 60 Vbeta and 13 Jbeta primers. Measured with immunoSEQ multiplex PCR; TCRdb has only the in-frame clones, and not every one. The sample shows 100,000 or so clones, and 3% to 4% sits with its ten largest clones. The source of this sequence is a woman between 25 and 40 years old in good health and CMV-seronegative. The material sequenced was PBMCs.

DNA of the CDR3: TGTGCCAGCAGCATCGGACAGGGGAACAACAATGAGCAGTTCTTC. Protein sequence: CASSIGQGNNNEQFF. The V call is TRBV6-6, the J call TRBJ2-1; the match to TRBD1 covers 9 bases. V lost 6 bases to trimming and J lost 5 bases; unmatched junction nucleotides: 8. The germline gives CDR1 MNHNY, CDR2 SVGAGI (reference sequence). The CDR3 is made up of 15 amino acids.